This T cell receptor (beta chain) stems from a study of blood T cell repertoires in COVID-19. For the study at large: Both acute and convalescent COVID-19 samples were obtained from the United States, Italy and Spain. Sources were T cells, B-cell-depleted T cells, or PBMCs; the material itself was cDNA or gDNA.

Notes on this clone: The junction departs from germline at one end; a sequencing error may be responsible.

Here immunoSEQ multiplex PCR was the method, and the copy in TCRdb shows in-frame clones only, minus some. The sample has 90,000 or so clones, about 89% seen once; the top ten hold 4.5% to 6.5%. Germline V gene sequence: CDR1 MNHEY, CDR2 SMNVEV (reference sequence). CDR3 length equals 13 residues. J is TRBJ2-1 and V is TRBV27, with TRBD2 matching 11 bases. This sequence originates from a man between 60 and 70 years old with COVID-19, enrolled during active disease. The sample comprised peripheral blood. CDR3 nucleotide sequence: TGTGCCAGCAACCAGCCCGGGACTAGCGGTTACGTCTTC. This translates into CASNQPGTSGYVF.